What follows are 23 T cell receptor beta chains derived from one specimen sequenced in a study of T cell responses to AZD1222 COVID-19 vaccine. Libraries were prepared by immunoSEQ multiplex PCR; TCRdb keeps only in-frame clonotypes and omits some of them. The sample lists 90,000 to 120,000 clones; about 89% were seen once. Sequences were derived from peripheral blood, sampled 28 days after the second AZD1222 dose. These receptors all stem from an adult who received the AZD1222 COVID-19 vaccine.

To note about this clone: Other DNA sequences in the same sample also yield this CDR3. The chain employs TRBV29-1 and TRBJ1-1; D is undetermined. CDR1 SQVTM and CDR2 ANQGSEA come from the germline V gene. The CDR3 is 13 amino acids. Trimming took 3 bases from V and 0 from J, leaving 8 bases between them. CDR3 sequence: CSVEGRMNTEAFF. In DNA, the CDR3 is TGCAGCGTTGAGGGTCGGATGAACACTGAAGCTTTCTTT.

The chain has TRBV3-1 (or the pseudogene TRBV3-2) and TRBJ2-7, with 9 bases matching TRBD2. Germline V CDR1 and CDR2: LGHDT, YNNKEL (reference sequence). The trim removed 7 bases at V and 2 bases at J, leaving 15 bases unmatched. CDR3 length: 17 residues. CDR3 sequence reads: CASTPWGGGALAYEQYF. The CDR3 DNA reads TGTGCCAGCACCCCTTGGGGCGGGGGGGCCCTCGCCTACGAGCAGTACTTC.

This chain links TRBV30 with TRBJ1-6, with 7 bases lining up with TRBD1. Trimming at V came to 4 bases and at J to 6 bases, leaving 6 bases not matched to a gene. The CDR3 covers 14 residues. Germline V CDR1 and CDR2: GTSNPN, SVGIG (reference sequence). Here the CDR3 reads CAWTKTGTNSPLHF. The CDR3 DNA follows: TGTGCCTGGACCAAGACAGGGACTAATTCACCCCTCCACTTT.

This chain uses TRBV19 with TRBJ1-5; 10 nucleotides match TRBD1. This CDR3 has 18 residues. The junction had 12 bases not matched to a gene; V was cut back by 7 bases and J by 0 bases. Germline-derived CDR1 and CDR2 are LNHDA and SQIVND (reference sequence). The CDR3 coding sequence is TGTGCCAGTACTCCGGGACAGGGGACGAAGTATAGCAATCAGCCCCAGCATTTT. Translated: CASTPGQGTKYSNQPQHF.

The table lists this clone with a few counts. The rearrangement joins TRBV10-3 to TRBJ2-1; a possible D gene is TRBD2 (6 bases). The length of the CDR3 is 12 residues. With 11 bases removed from V and 5 bases from J, the gap between germline ends came to 13 bases. Germline loops: CDR1 ENHRY, CDR2 SYGVKD. As DNA, the CDR3 is TGTGCCGCGAAGGGAGGTAACAATGAGCAGTTCTTC. Translating gives CAAKGGNNEQFF.

The chain is built from TRBV2 and TRBJ2-7; 9 nucleotides agree with TRBD2. The CDR3 length is 12 residues. Germline V gives CDR1 SNHLY, CDR2 FYNNEI. Unmatched junction bases numbered 2, after V lost 4 bases and J lost 7 bases. CDR3 nucleotides: TGTGCCAGCAGTGGACTAGCGGCAGAGCAGTACTTC. This encodes CASSGLAAEQYF.

V is TRBV19 and J is TRBJ2-5; D gene unclear. CDR3 length equals 14 residues. V was clipped by 3 bases and J by 0 bases, with 8 bases between them. CDR1 is LNHDA and CDR2 is SQIVND in the germline V gene (reference sequence). CDR3 residues: CASSMLGYQETQYF. As DNA, the CDR3 is TGTGCCAGTAGTATGCTAGGGTACCAAGAGACCCAGTACTTC.

In regard to this clone: The sample has other DNA sequences that encode this CDR3 too. This chain uses TRBV7-9 with TRBJ1-2; D not certain. Trimming cost V 3 bases and J 3 bases, with 5 bases left between them. The CDR3 is 12 residues long. Germline V gene data show CDR1 as SEHNR and CDR2 as FQNEAQ (reference sequence). The CDR3 here is CASSLGDYGYTF. CDR3 nucleotides: TGTGCCAGCAGCTTGGGCGACTATGGCTACACCTTC.

The V call is TRBV10-3, the J call TRBJ2-7; D gene ambiguous. Germline CDR1 reads ENHRY; CDR2 reads SYGVKD. The length of the CDR3 is 14 residues. The V end was cut by 4 bases, the J end by 5 bases, with 15 bases between. Here the CDR3 DNA reads TGTGCCATCAGTGGTGGGGTTATTGCCGACGAGCAGTACTTC. The encoded protein is CAISGGVIADEQYF.

The V call is TRBV4-1, the J call TRBJ2-1; the D gene is possibly TRBD2 (6 bases). CDR3 length: 13 residues. The V and J ends lost 5 bases and 9 bases respectively, with 14 bases between them. Per germline, CDR1 MGHRA and CDR2 YSYEKL. CDR3 protein: CASSNPLGGEQFF. The CDR3 DNA reads TGCGCCAGCAGCAACCCTCTGGGAGGTGAGCAGTTCTTC.

The rearrangement joins TRBV30 to TRBJ2-2; perhaps TRBD2 as D (7 bases). The V and J ends lost 0 bases and 3 bases respectively, with 11 bases between them. This CDR3 region has 15 residues. Germline V gene lookup returns CDR1 GTSNPN and CDR2 SVGIG (reference sequence). The CDR3 here is CAWSVGGADTGELFF. DNA of the CDR3: TGTGCCTGGAGTGTTGGGGGGGCGGACACCGGGGAGCTGTTTTTT.

The rearrangement joins TRBV19 to TRBJ2-2; D may be TRBD1 (6 bases). With 5 bases removed from V and 4 bases from J, the gap between germline ends came to 11 bases. CDR1 is LNHDA and CDR2 is SQIVND in the germline V gene (reference sequence). The CDR3 sequence is 14 residues long. CDR3 protein: CASSLTGATGELFF. CDR3 DNA sequence: TGTGCCAGTAGTTTGACAGGAGCCACCGGGGAGCTGTTTTTT.

The chain uses TRBV5-6 and TRBJ2-1; D assignment may be TRBD1 or TRBD2 (5 bases each). This CDR3 region has 12 residues. Germline V gives CDR1 SGHDT, CDR2 YYEEEE. The germline V and J ends were trimmed by 0 bases and 9 bases, with 7 bases remaining between them. CDR3 bases: TGTGCCAGCAGCTTGGGAGGGGCTGAGCAGTTCTTC. This gives the protein CASSLGGAEQFF.

The chain links TRBV11-2 to TRBJ1-4; D is uncertain. Germline lookup yields CDR1 SGHAT and CDR2 FQNNGV. V lost 0 bases and J 11 bases, leaving 4 bases between the germline ends. CDR3 length: 11 residues. Written as DNA, the CDR3 is TGTGCCAGCAGCTTAGAGGGGAAACTGTTTTTT. This gives the protein CASSLEGKLFF. Together with reference TRBV11-2 and TRBJ1-4, the CDR3 gives the full variable domain: EAGVAQSPRYKIIEKRQSVAFWCNPISGHATLYWYQQILGQGPKLLIQFQNNGVVDDSQLPKDRFSAERLKGVDSTLKIQPAKLEDSAVYLCASSLEGKLFFGSGTQLSVL.

V gene TRBV24-1 combines with J gene TRBJ2-5; TRBD1 agrees at 9 bases. CDR1 and CDR2 (germline): KGHDR, SFDVKD. The V gene end was trimmed by 5 bases and the J gene end by 10 bases; junction bases not matched to a gene: 7. CDR3 length: 13 amino acids. CDR3 DNA sequence: TGTGCCACCAGTGCCGGGACAGGGTCGGACCAGTACTTC. Amino acids: CATSAGTGSDQYF.

V and J are TRBV7-9 and TRBJ1-1; 10 positions match TRBD1. Germline V CDR1 and CDR2: SEHNR, FQNEAQ (reference sequence). There are 12 residues in the CDR3. J gave up 11 bases and V 1 base, and 1 base lay outside the gene matches. The CDR3 DNA reads as TGTGCCAGCAGCTTAGAGGGACAGGGGGCTTTCTTT. This codes for CASSLEGQGAFF.

The J gene is TRBJ1-2, the V gene TRBV9; D might be TRBD1 (5 bases). Germline V gene sequence: CDR1 SGDLS, CDR2 YYNGEE. V was clipped by 0 bases and J by 1 base, with 10 bases between them. This CDR3 contains 15 residues. Here the CDR3 DNA reads TGTGCCAGCAGCGTAGCCGGGACTGATAACTATGGCTACACCTTC. Residues: CASSVAGTDNYGYTF.

The chain joins TRBV18 to TRBJ2-5; D tentatively fits TRBD1 or TRBD2 (5 bases each). The CDR3 has 16 amino acids. V dropped 6 bases and J dropped 2 bases, with 19 bases sitting between them. CDR1 is KGHSH and CDR2 is LQKENI in the germline V gene. CDR3 loop: CASSPAKLGEQETQYF. CDR3 sequence (DNA): TGTGCCAGCTCGCCGGCTAAACTGGGGGAACAAGAGACCCAGTACTTC.

The gene calls are TRBV9 and TRBJ2-7, with D hard to call. This CDR3 has 16 residues. V was pared by 4 bases and J by 3 bases, with 20 bases between. From germline, CDR1 is SGDLS and CDR2 YYNGEE. CDR3 bases: TGTGCCAGCAGCCTCACGAGTCGGCAGGCCTTCTACGAGCAGTACTTC. Its translation is CASSLTSRQAFYEQYF.

The chain joins TRBV10-3 to TRBJ1-1; D perhaps matches TRBD1 (5 bases). The CDR3 length is 18 residues. V lost 0 bases and J lost 1, with 18 bases in between. Germline values: CDR1 ENHRY, CDR2 SYGVKD. The CDR3 sequence is CAISESNRGVFSNTEAFF. For the CDR3, the DNA is TGTGCCATCAGTGAGTCGAATCGGGGGGTTTTTTCGAACACTGAAGCTTTCTTT.

This clone was counted once. V gene TRBV6-5 combines with J gene TRBJ1-2; D gene unclear. There are 12 residues in the CDR3. Germline CDR1 is MNHEY and CDR2 is SVGAGI. V was trimmed by 0 bases and J by 8 bases, leaving 7 bases between them. The CDR3 sequence is CASSYSSVGYTF. CDR3 in DNA: TGTGCCAGCAGTTACTCGTCAGTAGGCTACACCTTC.

This sequence joins TRBV2 and TRBJ1-1; weak D call: TRBD1 (6 bases). V was pared by 7 bases and J by 0 bases, with 15 bases between. Germline CDR1 SNHLY, CDR2 FYNNEI. This CDR3 contains 15 residues. The CDR3 nucleotides read TGTGCCAGCACACCCGACAGGTTCATGAACACTGAAGCTTTCTTT. Translation gives CASTPDRFMNTEAFF.

This chain links TRBV4-1 with TRBJ1-1; D call uncertain. Germline CDR1 MGHRA, CDR2 YSYEKL. Trimming took 2 bases from V and 5 from J, leaving 12 bases between them. The CDR3 extends over 14 amino acids. The CDR3 DNA sequence: TGCGCCAGCAGCCAAAATAGGGTGAGTACTGAAGCTTTCTTT. Protein sequence: CASSQNRVSTEAFF.